This TCR beta chain emerged from a study of blood T cell repertoires in COVID-19. Whole-study context: Sites in the United States, Italy and Spain provided acute and convalescent COVID-19 samples.

The method was immunoSEQ multiplex PCR; TCRdb's version includes in-frame clones alone and lacks a portion of them. Of about 380,000 clones listed, around 85% are singletons. The sequencing sample was made of peripheral blood. The TCR originated in a woman between 18 and 29 years old with acute or convalescent COVID-19.

DNA of the CDR3: TGTGCCAGCAGTCGCAACCTTCTGACCGACAGGGATGGGGACCTTTGGCGGTACTTC. Translation gives CASSRNLLTDRDGDLWRYF. The V call is TRBV28, the J call TRBJ2-4, with 7 bases aligning to TRBD1. The V gene's germline CDR1 is MDHEN and CDR2 SYDVKM. Trimming cost V 5 bases and J 15 bases; bases outside gene matches: 31. The CDR3 runs 19 residues.